This record looks at one T cell receptor beta chain sequence and its context. The antigen it binds to is not known. Per-base quality was not reported, and no clone a single base away is much larger than it. This sample is drawn from a study of shared clonotypes between healthy human individuals (dated by TCRdb to between 2020 and 2021). About the full investigation: The cohort comprised two women and a few men aged 18 to 49 years. For each donor, CD4 naive and CD4 memory were each run on three plates, CD8 naive on two plates, and CD8 memory on one plate. Per donor, leukapheresis produced somewhere between about 0.94 and 9.5 billion PBMCs. Blood TCR repertoires of about five healthy adults were deeply sequenced to estimate repertoire size and the extent of clonotype sharing between individuals. To increase sequencing depth and limit assay-specific biases, TCR repertoire library preparation and sequencing were carried out by different laboratories using diverse techniques.

Using the deep immunoSEQ assay, multiplex PCR amplified TCR CDR3 regions from genomic DNA. Extracted genomic DNA from each cell subset was distributed evenly across all wells of several immunoSEQ 96-well plates, and each plate was treated as a replicate. For sorted subsets, each replicate PCR was loaded with 200 ng genomic DNA, equivalent to roughly 30,000 T cell genomes. The purified libraries were quantified using a Qubit 3.0 fluorometer, sized with a Bioanalyzer 2100, and then quantified again using the KAPA Library Quantification kit. Every immunoSEQ 96-well plate was sequenced on a separate single-read 150-cycle Illumina NextSeq 550 flow cell. Under the source paper's analysis protocol: Because only junctional sequences without quality scores were contained in the immunoSEQ output, filtering matching that applied to full-length reads could not be performed. To assign V/J genes and CDR3, sequences were annotated using PyIR, a Python wrapper for IgBLAST v1.9, with IMGT germline references. Any read was removed if the V/J assignment was weak (E-value above 1e-6), the CDR3 was missing, or the read contained stop codons, out-of-frame junctions, or ambiguous translated residues. V3J clonotypes were defined as sequences sharing the same inferred V gene, J gene, and CDR3 amino acid sequence. Percentage overlap between repertoires was calculated by dividing the number of shared unique clonotypes by the size of the smaller repertoire. RTK rarefaction, the Chao1 estimator, and Recon v2.1 estimates of unobserved clonotypes were used to assess repertoire richness. Generation probabilities were computed with OLGA for all TCRbeta clonotypes obtained by the gDNA method from a handful of donors. Not all clones reach the TCRdb copy of this immuneACCESS table, which keeps in-frame sequences only. Checked studies attribute under half of the gap to unresolved V genes and leave the rest unexplained. The V and J calls and the clone size are those of that table, but D and trimming were determined from the DNA. Within this sample are around 2.5 million clones, with roughly 93% of them counted one time only. In total, the top ten clones hold 0.36% of the sample.

Overall study results and their limits: Estimated clonotype richness was generally larger for naive than for memory subsets. Incomplete sequencing was indicated by rarefaction of sorted-subset datasets, despite the large sequencing depth. Sampling was restricted to blood, and TCR repertoires in tissues likely differ from the TCR repertoires found in blood. Pairwise subsampling indicated that sequencing depth was expected to affect the degree of clonotype sharing among donors. Compared with non-shared clonotypes, the clonotypes found in all four sorted-subset donors had higher generation probabilities. Because the study included a small number of donors, the genetic and exposure-history diversity represented was limited. Sharing across several donors was observed for approximately 5% of naive CD4, under 4% of naive CD8, 2.3% of memory CD4, and around 0.42% of memory CD8 clonotypes.

The donors were healthy, HIV-negative adults with no recently reported acute infections or vaccinations. Every donor was a Caucasian adult residing in Nashville, Tennessee, USA. CD4+ T cells were enriched by magnetic negative selection; naive cells were then positively selected on CD45RA, and the negative fraction formed the memory subset. Blood was obtained by leukapheresis, after which PBMCs were separated by Ficoll-Histopaque density gradient centrifugation and cryopreserved in liquid nitrogen vapor phase. Analytical flow cytometry was used to check the purity and quantity of each magnetically sorted T cell population. Each sorted fraction had its genomic DNA isolated and then quantified by UV absorbance on a Nanodrop 2000c. V and J lose 1 base and 6 bases, and a span of 14 bases separates them. CDR3 length: 16 amino acids, cysteine to phenylalanine. The entry retains the CDR3 DNA only, 48 bases that are in frame from base 1. The CDR1 and CDR2 encoded by the germline V gene are SGHRS and YFSETQ.

The rearranged chain carries TRBV5-1 and TRBJ2-6; the D gene remains uncertain. The sequencing input was naive CD4+ T cells from PBMCs. The sample's cell subset or site label, decoded: CD45RA+ positively selected. The receptor's source is a man younger than 35 in good health. Some clones in this sample may be carry-over from other donors' samples. The bases are TGCGCCAGCAGCTTGTTCGGGTGGTCATCGGCCAACGTCCTGACTTTC. Its coded protein is CASSLFGWSSANVLTF. With the rest looked up from the reference TRBV5-1 and TRBJ2-6 genes rather than sequenced, the full variable domain is KAGVTQTPRYLIKTRGQQVTLSCSPISGHRSVSWYQQTPGQGLQFLFEYFSETQRNKGNFPGRFSGRQFSNSRSEMNVSTLELGDSALYLCASSLFGWSSANVLTFGAGSRLTVL.